The 32 T cell receptor beta chains in this list originate from one sample, sequenced in a study of cytomegalovirus exposure and HLA in healthy donors. Sequenced by immunoSEQ multiplex PCR; TCRdb stores in-frame clones only, minus some. Of 90,000 to 110,000 clones listed, approximately 90% were seen once; the top ten hold 4%. Source material: PBMCs. The receptors come from a woman under 30 in good health and CMV-seropositive.

The V gene is TRBV6-5, the J gene TRBJ2-7, with a weak D call TRBD2 (6 bases). V dropped 6 bases and J dropped 4 bases, with 13 bases sitting between them. The CDR3 extends over 13 amino acids. Germline assignment: CDR1 MNHEY and CDR2 SVGAGI. CDR3: CASRPGGGYEQYF. The CDR3 DNA follows: TGTGCCAGCAGGCCCGGGGGAGGTTACGAGCAGTACTTC.

The chain recombines TRBV15 with TRBJ1-1; D possibly corresponds to TRBD1 (6 bases). Trimming removed 5 bases at V and 2 bases at J, with 12 bases between. This CDR3 region has 14 residues. The V gene's germline CDR1 is LNHNV and CDR2 YYDKDF (reference sequence). The CDR3 region has the DNA TGTGCCACCAGCGCCCGACAGGTTAACACTGAAGCTTTCTTT. The encoded protein is CATSARQVNTEAFF.

The chain employs TRBV5-4 and TRBJ2-3; the D gene is possibly TRBD2 (5 bases). Per germline, CDR1 SGHNT and CDR2 YYREEE (reference sequence). Trimming removed 0 bases at V and 4 bases at J, with 12 bases between. This CDR3 has 15 residues. The chain's CDR3 is CASSLGTRSADTQYF. The CDR3 DNA reads as TGTGCCAGCAGCTTGGGTACTAGAAGCGCAGATACGCAGTATTTT.

This chain uses TRBV29-1 with TRBJ1-6; D gene ambiguous. Germline loops: CDR1 SQVTM, CDR2 ANQGSEA. The V end was cut by 8 bases, the J end by 6 bases, with 14 bases between. CDR3 length: 13 amino acids. CDR3 residues: CSTREVGNSPLHF. As DNA, the CDR3 is TGCAGCACACGGGAGGTCGGTAATTCACCCCTCCACTTT.

The genes are TRBV4-2 and TRBJ2-1, with a weak D call TRBD1 (5 bases). The CDR3 totals 16 residues. V was trimmed by 0 bases and J by 0 bases, leaving 9 bases between them. CDR1 is LGHNA and CDR2 is YNFKEQ in the germline V gene. This CDR3 reads CASSQEGANSYNEQFF. The CDR3 region has the DNA TGTGCCAGCAGCCAAGAAGGGGCAAACTCCTACAATGAGCAGTTCTTC.

This chain joins TRBV6-4 and TRBJ2-2; no reliable D call. V lost 5 bases to trimming and J lost 4 bases, with 11 bases between them. The CDR3 has 14 amino acids. Germline values: CDR1 MRHNA, CDR2 SNTAGT. The CDR3 region is CASSLIASTGELFF. CDR3 coding DNA: TGTGCCAGCAGTTTGATAGCAAGCACCGGGGAGCTGTTTTTT.

The V call is TRBV7-9, the J call TRBJ2-1, with D tentatively TRBD2 (7 bases). V was trimmed by 5 bases and J by 7 bases, leaving 24 bases between them. The CDR3 is made up of 17 amino acids. The germline V gene encodes CDR1 SEHNR and CDR2 FQNEAQ (reference sequence). The CDR3 reads CASSPGARSGLSNEQFF. The DNA for the CDR3 is TGTGCCAGCAGCCCAGGGGCCCGTAGCGGGCTCTCAAATGAGCAGTTCTTC. Combining the CDR3 with reference TRBV7-9 and TRBJ2-1 gives the whole variable domain DTGVSQNPRHKITKRGQNVTFRCDPISEHNRLYWYRQTLGQGPEFLTYFQNEAQLEKSRLLSDRFSAERPKGSFSTLEIQRTEQGDSAMYLCASSPGARSGLSNEQFFGPGTRLTVL.

This sequence joins TRBV19 and TRBJ2-2; D is ambiguous. CDR3 length: 11 residues. Germline assignment: CDR1 LNHDA and CDR2 SQIVND (reference sequence). Trimming cost V 7 bases and J 2 bases, with 2 bases left between them. CDR3 region: CASTNTGELFF. The DNA of the CDR3 is TGTGCCAGTACTAACACCGGGGAGCTGTTTTTT.

The table lists this clone with a few counts. V and J are TRBV19 and TRBJ1-3; D remains unclear. This CDR3 contains 18 residues. Germline V CDR1 and CDR2: LNHDA, SQIVND (reference sequence). V was cut by 4 bases and J by 1 base, with 20 bases left in between. The CDR3 here is CASSTTIARAMSGNTIYF. In DNA form, the CDR3 reads TGTGCCAGTAGTACCACAATAGCGCGGGCGATGTCTGGAAACACCATATATTTT.

The V call is TRBV18, the J call TRBJ2-3; TRBD2 might be the D (6 bases). With 0 bases removed from V and 0 bases from J, the gap between germline ends came to 10 bases. CDR3 size: 16 residues. Germline CDR1 is KGHSH and CDR2 is LQKENI. CDR3 sequence reads: CASSPPGSGSTDTQYF. Here the CDR3 DNA reads TGTGCCAGCTCACCACCCGGGAGCGGGAGCACAGATACGCAGTATTTT.

V and J are TRBV6-4 and TRBJ2-2; 7 bases are shared with TRBD2. This CDR3 region has 14 residues. The V gene's germline CDR1 is MRHNA and CDR2 SNTAGT. The V segment lost 2 bases and the J segment 3 bases; nucleotides outside the gene matches: 0. The CDR3 sequence: CASSDGRDTGELFF. Written as DNA, the CDR3 is TGTGCCAGCAGTGACGGGAGGGACACCGGGGAGCTGTTTTTT.

The chain employs TRBV5-6 and TRBJ2-5; 15 bases are a match to TRBD2. The J segment lost 3 bases and the V segment lost 3 bases, leaving 3 bases of the junction unmatched. The V gene's germline CDR1 is SGHDT and CDR2 YYEEEE. The CDR3 has 16 amino acids. CDR3 DNA sequence: TGTGCCAGCAGCTCTTGGACTAGCGGGGGGGAAGAGACCCAGTACTTC. Translating gives CASSSWTSGGEETQYF.

The V call is TRBV18, the J call TRBJ2-7; the D is unclear. CDR1 and CDR2 from the germline V gene are KGHSH and LQKENI. The CDR3 consists of 13 residues. V was pared by 2 bases and J by 2 bases, with 7 bases between. The CDR3 spells CASSPVSAYEQYF. CDR3 nucleotide sequence: TGTGCCAGCTCACCAGTTTCGGCCTACGAGCAGTACTTC.

CDR3 coding DNA: TGCGCCAGCAGCCGGACTTCGGACAGGAACGAGAATCAGCCCCAGCATTTT. As protein: CASSRTSDRNENQPQHF. The rearrangement uses TRBV4-1 and TRBJ1-5; 7 nucleotides line up with TRBD1. The CDR3 has 17 residues. J gave up 4 bases and V 4 bases, and 13 bases lay outside the gene matches. From germline, CDR1 is MGHRA and CDR2 YSYEKL.

The chain carries TRBV4-1 and TRBJ1-4, with D perhaps matching TRBD1 (5 bases). V lost 6 bases to trimming and J lost 8 bases, with 13 bases between them. In germline, CDR1 is MGHRA, CDR2 YSYEKL. The CDR3 loop spans 13 amino acids. CDR3 nucleotides: TGCGCCAGCAGTCGGAGGGGTGGAGAAAAACTGTTTTTT. It encodes CASSRRGGEKLFF.

The rearrangement joins TRBV6-6 to TRBJ1-1, with TRBD1 as a possible D gene (5 bases). The CDR3 length is 12 residues. From germline, CDR1 is MNHNY and CDR2 SVGAGI (reference sequence). V was trimmed by 4 bases and J by 5 bases, leaving 8 bases between them. The CDR3 loop reads CASSLQATEAFF. The CDR3 region has the DNA TGTGCCAGCAGTTTACAGGCTACTGAAGCTTTCTTT.

The genes are TRBV7-3 and TRBJ2-1; 8 nucleotides align to TRBD1. This CDR3 spans 15 amino acids. V dropped 1 base and J dropped 2; count of bases not matched to a gene: 1. Germline CDR1 and CDR2: SGHTA and FQGTGA. CDR3 residues: CASSLNRGAYNEQFF. The CDR3 DNA is TGTGCCAGCAGCTTAAACAGGGGGGCCTACAATGAGCAGTTCTTC.

This clone was seen just once. This chain connects TRBV2 to TRBJ2-1, with 10 bases matching TRBD2. Germline CDR1 reads SNHLY; CDR2 reads FYNNEI. This CDR3 has 14 residues. The J segment lost 7 bases and the V segment lost 6 bases, leaving 6 bases of the junction unmatched. CDR3 nucleotide sequence: TGTGCCAGCAGGAGTAGCGGGGGGCGGAATGAGCAGTTCTTC. It codes for CASRSSGGRNEQFF.

The CDR3 sequence: CASSIEGAGNGYTF. CDR3 sequence (DNA): TGTGCCAGTAGTATAGAAGGGGCCGGAAATGGCTACACCTTC. The chain joins TRBV19 to TRBJ1-2; D may be TRBD1 (5 bases). The length of the CDR3 is 14 residues. Germline-derived CDR1 and CDR2 are LNHDA and SQIVND (reference sequence). The ends were cut back, 0 bases at V and 6 bases at J, with 11 bases in the middle.

This rearrangement joins TRBV10-3 to TRBJ2-3, with 8 bases identical to TRBD2. Trimming removed 0 bases from V and 0 bases from J; junction bases left unmatched: 8. CDR3 length equals 18 residues. The germline gives CDR1 ENHRY, CDR2 SYGVKD. DNA for the CDR3: TGTGCCATCAGTGAGTCAGGGGCCACTAGCGGAAGCACAGATACGCAGTATTTT. Protein product: CAISESGATSGSTDTQYF.

The chain couples TRBV9 to TRBJ2-1, with 7 bases fitting TRBD1. CDR3 length: 16 residues. The germline gives CDR1 SGDLS, CDR2 YYNGEE. The ends lost 6 bases at V and 5 bases at J; junction bases unmatched: 14. CDR3 loop: CASNGGAGTEDNEQFF. DNA for the CDR3: TGTGCCAGCAACGGTGGCGCCGGGACAGAAGACAATGAGCAGTTCTTC.

The chain couples TRBV27 to TRBJ2-3, with D perhaps matching TRBD1 (6 bases). Germline CDR1 reads MNHEY; CDR2 reads SMNVEV (reference sequence). CDR3 length: 18 residues. Trimming pared 5 bases from V and 1 base from J, leaving 22 bases between. The DNA for the CDR3 is TGTGCCAGCAGTCCGCTTAATGAGGCGGACAGCGGCACAGATACGCAGTATTTT. Amino acids: CASSPLNEADSGTDTQYF.

The chain carries TRBV28 and TRBJ1-1, with no clear D. This CDR3 spans 11 amino acids. The germline V and J ends were trimmed by 7 bases and 2 bases, with 5 bases remaining between them. Looked up from germline, CDR1 is MDHEN and CDR2 is SYDVKM. The CDR3 loop is CASTSNTEAFF. DNA of the CDR3: TGTGCCAGCACCTCCAACACTGAAGCTTTCTTT.

V is TRBV27 and J is TRBJ1-1; no reliable D call. Germline V gene data show CDR1 as MNHEY and CDR2 as SMNVEV (reference sequence). The CDR3 runs to 13 residues. The V end lost 3 bases, the J end lost 1 base, and 6 bases lay between the germline ends. The CDR3 reads CASSLGRNTEAFF. CDR3 sequence (DNA): TGTGCCAGCAGTTTGGGCAGGAACACTGAAGCTTTCTTT.

V usage is TRBV18 and J usage is TRBJ1-2; D call uncertain. The length of the CDR3 is 13 residues. V lost 6 bases and J lost 2, with 10 bases in between. Germline V gene sequence: CDR1 KGHSH, CDR2 LQKENI. The chain's CDR3 is CASSPGVNYGYTF. CDR3 nucleotide sequence: TGTGCCAGCTCCCCGGGTGTAAACTATGGCTACACCTTC.

The DNA for the CDR3 is TGTGCCAGCAAGCGGGCCGGCTCGTTTGATACGCAGTATTTT. This encodes CASKRAGSFDTQYF. The chain links TRBV6-5 to TRBJ2-3; tentatively, D is TRBD2 (6 bases). Germline CDR1 and CDR2: MNHEY and SVGAGI. Trimming stripped 7 bases from V and 6 bases from J, with 17 bases between. The CDR3 loop spans 14 amino acids.

The rearrangement joins TRBV7-9 to TRBJ1-4; D perhaps matches TRBD1 (5 bases). Trimming cost V 3 bases and J 7 bases, with 15 bases left between them. CDR1 is SEHNR, CDR2 FQNEAQ, per germline (reference sequence). The CDR3 loop spans 15 amino acids. The CDR3 DNA is TGTGCCAGCAGCTTGGGTCAGGACATGGGTGAAAAACTGTTTTTT. Translated, it gives CASSLGQDMGEKLFF.

This chain links TRBV5-5 with TRBJ1-2; D may be TRBD1 (5 bases). V was trimmed by 2 bases and J by 3 bases, leaving 14 bases between them. The CDR3 contains 15 residues. Germline V gene data show CDR1 as SGHKS and CDR2 as YYEKEE (reference sequence). CDR3 sequence: CASSLGMGHYYGYTF. The CDR3 nucleotides are TGTGCCAGCAGCTTAGGCATGGGGCACTACTATGGCTACACCTTC.

The CDR3 here is CASSPAPGLRPGELFF. As DNA, the CDR3 is TGTGCCAGCAGTCCAGCGCCGGGACTTCGCCCCGGGGAGCTGTTTTTT. V is TRBV27 and J is TRBJ2-2, with D possibly TRBD2 on 6 matching bases. Per the germline V gene, CDR1 is MNHEY and CDR2 is SMNVEV (reference sequence). This CDR3 has 16 residues. The V gene lost 5 bases and the J gene lost 6 bases, with 19 bases spanning the gap.

The V and J genes are TRBV6-1 and TRBJ2-1, with D perhaps matching TRBD1 (6 bases). This CDR3 has 12 residues. V lost 4 bases, J lost 6 bases, and 7 bases lay in between. From germline, CDR1 is MNHNS and CDR2 SASEGT. For the CDR3, the DNA is TGTGCCAGCAGTGTACAGGGCAATGAGCAGTTCTTC. Its protein is CASSVQGNEQFF.

The genes are TRBV19 and TRBJ1-5; D is undetermined. CDR3 length: 15 residues. The V end was cut by 3 bases, the J end by 4 bases, with 13 bases between. The germline CDR1 and CDR2 sequences are LNHDA and SQIVND (reference sequence). CDR3 bases: TGTGCCAGTAGTATTAGTGATGGTTTGAATCAGCCCCAGCATTTT. It is translated as CASSISDGLNQPQHF.

This chain links TRBV20-1 with TRBJ2-7; no clear D. Germline CDR1 DFQATT, CDR2 SNEGSKA (reference sequence). This CDR3 contains 11 residues. V lost 3 bases and J lost 0, with 3 bases in between. CDR3 DNA: TGCAGTGCTAGTTACTCCTACGAGCAGTACTTC. This sequence encodes CSASYSYEQYF.